This T cell receptor beta chain emerged from a study of low-dose radiotherapy and immunotherapy resistance in tumors (dated by TCRdb to between 2021 and 2024). Context from the whole study: In Cohort 1, 0.5 Gy per fraction was delivered every 2 weeks, and a total PTV dose of 6.5 Gy was prescribed. Cohort 2 received 1 Gy per fraction every two weeks, with a total of 13 Gy over 26 weeks. The trial did not randomize participants into treatment groups. Patients were given nivolumab as a 240 mg flat dose every two weeks and ipilimumab at 1 mg/kg every six weeks, with both drugs delivered intravenously. Eight patients were included in the translational analysis: three from the first dose cohort and the first five from the second dose cohort. Aspirin 300 mg was taken orally once daily by patients for four cycles, starting on cycle 1 day 1. Cyclophosphamide 200 mg/m2 was administered intravenously every two weeks, one day before each radiation and immunotherapy administration.

Concerning this clonotype: Its antigen specificity is not known. The junction departs from germline at one end; a sequencing error may be responsible.

The CDR3 runs 11 residues from the cysteine to the phenylalanine. The sequence is cut down to CDR3 DNA, 33 bases in frame from base 1. The germline V gene (reference sequence) provides CDR1 LNHDA and CDR2 SQIVND. The sample was run on an Illumina HiSeq 2500. To make first-strand cDNA, Superscript III was used along with a set of TRAV- and TRBV-specific primers so that both the TCRalpha and TCRbeta chains were covered. TCRs were amplified with Phusion for around 18 PCR cycles, with a constant-region primer paired with the adapter attached to the V primers. The isolated mRNA was amplified using the MessageAmp II aRNA Amplification Kit, with in vitro transcription performed for about 15 hours at 37 degrees C. The Dynabeads mRNA DIRECT Purification Kit was used to isolate mRNA for TCR sequencing. Indexed Illumina adapters were added in a second approximately 26-cycle Phusion PCR, and the resulting products were purified with AMPure XP beads. Turning to the authors' computational methods: Custom Perl scripts pooled TCR sequences encoding the same protein, removed out-of-frame sequences and computed each clonotype's abundance. Any TCR sequence backed by just one read was left out of the analysis. The metrics used to describe the repertoires included Shannon entropy, Gini index, clonality, richness, and the frequency of TCRs shared between repertoires. TCRdb redid the processing of the public reads, applying fastp at Q25 and MiXCR, and retained in-frame beta chains. Identical CDR3 protein sequences are pooled into one entry, listed with their most common genes and DNA. TCRdb, not the authors, supplied the V and J calls. The sample table holds some 100,000 distinct CDR3 sequences, of which 20% to 25% were seen once. The biggest ten clones account for over 10% of the sample.

Explained via the paper, the time point label denotes: after trial treatment. The sample's treatment or condition label is to be understood as: LDRT plus nivolumab, ipilimumab, low-dose cyclophosphamide and aspirin (RACIN trial). Donors were enrolled in RACIN, a single-arm phase I dose-escalation trial combining nivolumab, ipilimumab, aspirin, low-dose cyclophosphamide and low-dose radiotherapy. Patients were eligible if they had advanced solid tumors that were TIL-negative. The chain is made from TRBV19 and TRBJ2-1, with no confidently assigned D gene. This receptor was identified in a female donor with ovarian cancer. The sample was PBMCs, taken after low-dose radiotherapy plus immunotherapy. The DNA sequence is given as TGTGCCAGTAGTAGCGTCAATGAGCTGTTCTTC. Its coded protein is CASSSVNELFF.